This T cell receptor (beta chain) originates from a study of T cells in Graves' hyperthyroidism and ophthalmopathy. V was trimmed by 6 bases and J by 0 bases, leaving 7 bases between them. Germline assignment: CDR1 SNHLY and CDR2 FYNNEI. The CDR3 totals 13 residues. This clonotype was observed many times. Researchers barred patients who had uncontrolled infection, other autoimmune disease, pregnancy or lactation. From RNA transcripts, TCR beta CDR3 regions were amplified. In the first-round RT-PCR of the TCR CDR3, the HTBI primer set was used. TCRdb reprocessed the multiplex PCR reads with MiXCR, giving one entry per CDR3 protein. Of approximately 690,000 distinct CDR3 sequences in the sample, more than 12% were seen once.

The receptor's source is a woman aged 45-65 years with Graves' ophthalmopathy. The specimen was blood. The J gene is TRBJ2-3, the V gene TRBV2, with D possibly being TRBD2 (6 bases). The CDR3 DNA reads TGTGCCAGCAGCGGGACTAGCACAGATACGCAGTATTTT. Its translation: CASSGTSTDTQYF.